The T cell receptor beta chain described here comes from a study of shared clonotypes between healthy human individuals. Germline assignment: CDR1 SGHDN and CDR2 FVKESK. The CDR3 is 15 residues long. Trimming cost V 1 base and J 9 bases; bases outside gene matches: 8. The method was immunoSEQ multiplex PCR; TCRdb's version includes in-frame clones alone and lacks a portion of them. The top ten clones hold around 1.8% of a sample with hundreds of thousands of clones, around 73% of them seen once. The gene calls are TRBV14 and TRBJ2-1; 8 positions match TRBD2. The receptor was derived from a woman in her twenties or thirties in good health. The sample was memory CD4+ T cells sorted from blood. Subset described: CD45RA-negative fraction. The CDR3 loop reads CASSQVWTSRSEQFF. CDR3 sequence (DNA): TGTGCCAGCAGCCAAGTCTGGACTAGCCGGAGTGAGCAGTTCTTC.